This passage covers 18 T cell receptor beta chains from one sample sequenced in a study of glioma-infiltrating T cells. TCR alpha and beta CDR3 regions were amplified from RNA using iRepertoire nested multiplex PCR. In TCRdb, the multiplex PCR reads were re-called with MiXCR into one record per CDR3 protein. The repertoire consists of 84,000 or so distinct CDR3 sequences, with less than 30% occurring once and the leading ten covering over 5.5%. Sequenced: glioma tissue, nonneoplastic brain tissue, or PBMCs (not recorded which). These receptors were taken from a human donor with low-grade glioma or glioblastoma, undergoing nonglioma brain surgery, or in good health (not recorded which).

This clonotype was seen many times. V and J are TRBV7-9 and TRBJ1-1, with TRBD1 identical over 8 bases. V trimming: 8 bases; J trimming: 1 base; junction bases outside the gene matches: 6. CDR1 and CDR2 from the germline V gene are SEHNR and FQNEAQ (reference sequence). The CDR3 is 14 amino acids. CDR3 loop: CASALGQGNTEAFF. CDR3 sequence (DNA): TGTGCCAGCGCGCTAGGACAGGGGAACACTGAAGCTTTCTTT.

There are a few counts of this clonotype. The J gene is TRBJ2-6, the V gene TRBV6-2 or TRBV6-3, with D tentatively TRBD1 or TRBD2 (5 bases each). Germline lookup yields CDR1 MNHEY and CDR2 SVGEGT. This CDR3 has 16 amino acids. With 6 bases removed from V and 0 bases from J, the gap between germline ends came to 12 bases. CDR3 nucleotides: TGTGCCAGCAGCCGGGGACGGTTCTCTGGGGCCAACGTCCTGACTTTC. This codes for CASSRGRFSGANVLTF.

In this sample, this clonotype turned up many times. The rearrangement joins TRBV6-1 to TRBJ1-2; a weak D match, TRBD1 (6 bases). V lost 7 bases, J lost 4 bases, and 22 bases lay in between. Per germline, CDR1 MNHNS and CDR2 SASEGT. The CDR3 has 16 amino acids. As DNA, the CDR3 is TGTGCCAGCACCGACCCCCCCGCACAGGGAAGCTATGGCTACACCTTC. It specifies CASTDPPAQGSYGYTF.

The chain employs TRBV4-1 and TRBJ2-5; possibly TRBD2 for D (5 bases). The CDR3 sequence is 17 residues long. V gave up 0 bases and J gave up 5 bases, with 19 bases separating them. Per the germline V gene, CDR1 is MGHRA and CDR2 is YSYEKL. This CDR3 reads CASSQEGAGEFRETQYF. CDR3 DNA sequence: TGCGCCAGCAGCCAAGAGGGCGCCGGGGAGTTTCGGGAGACCCAGTACTTC.

V and J are TRBV18 and TRBJ2-7; D may be TRBD2 (6 bases). Germline V gives CDR1 KGHSH, CDR2 LQKENI. The CDR3 extends over 14 amino acids. Trimming pared 2 bases from V and 2 bases from J, leaving 10 bases between. CDR3 in DNA: TGTGCCAGCTCACCAGGTAGCGGCCCCTACGAGCAGTACTTC. Translating it yields CASSPGSGPYEQYF.

This clonotype was picked up a small number of times. The J gene is TRBJ1-1, the V gene TRBV5-4, with D possibly being TRBD1 (6 bases). The CDR3 is 14 amino acids. Germline-derived CDR1 and CDR2 are SGHNT and YYREEE (reference sequence). The germline V and J ends were trimmed by 2 bases and 4 bases, with 12 bases remaining between them. CDR3 nucleotides: TGTGCCAGCAGCTTACAGGGCGATGGCACTGAAGCTTTCTTT. Translated, it gives CASSLQGDGTEAFF.

This clonotype was counted ten times or more. The V gene is TRBV14, the J gene TRBJ1-2, with unresolved D. The CDR3 sequence is 13 residues long. The V gene lost 1 base and the J gene lost 5 bases, with 8 bases spanning the gap. Germline CDR1 is SGHDN and CDR2 is FVKESK. The CDR3 DNA reads TGTGCCAGCAGCCAAGTTGCAGCGTATGGCTACACCTTC. It translates to CASSQVAAYGYTF.

The V gene is TRBV7-9, the J gene TRBJ1-3, with 8 bases fitting TRBD1. J lost 2 bases, V lost 6 bases, and 9 bases had no gene match. Looked up from germline, CDR1 is SEHNR and CDR2 is FQNEAQ (reference sequence). This CDR3 has 16 amino acids. The CDR3 spells CASSYIETGAGNTIYF. The CDR3 bases are TGTGCCAGCAGTTACATCGAGACAGGGGCTGGAAACACCATATATTTT.

This clonotype occurred many times. Written as DNA, the CDR3 is TGTGCCAGCAGCTTAGCCGACAGCCTATCAACTAACTATGGCTACACCTTC. It specifies CASSLADSLSTNYGYTF. The gene calls are TRBV7-9 and TRBJ1-2, with D possibly being TRBD1 (5 bases). Germline CDR1 and CDR2: SEHNR and FQNEAQ (reference sequence). V lost 0 bases and J 0 bases, leaving 14 bases between the germline ends. The CDR3 runs to 17 residues.

The J gene is TRBJ1-2, the V gene TRBV7-9; unclear D gene. The ends were cut back, 2 bases at V and 2 bases at J, with 12 bases in the middle. Germline V gene data show CDR1 as SEHNR and CDR2 as FQNEAQ (reference sequence). CDR3 size: 15 residues. CDR3 DNA sequence: TGTGCCAGCAGCTTATTCGGGCCATTAAACTATGGCTACACCTTC. It is translated as CASSLFGPLNYGYTF.

This clonotype came up many times. This chain uses TRBV6-1 with TRBJ1-3, with D perhaps matching TRBD1 (5 bases). Trimming shortened V by 6 bases and J by 0 bases, and 9 bases separated the two germline ends. Germline V gene sequence: CDR1 MNHNS, CDR2 SASEGT. The CDR3 covers 14 residues. The CDR3 region has the DNA TGTGCCAGCAGAGCGACAGTCTCTGGAAACACCATATATTTT. This codes for CASRATVSGNTIYF.

This clonotype has a count of ten or more. This rearrangement joins TRBV29-1 to TRBJ2-3, with D possibly TRBD2 on 6 matching bases. This CDR3 spans 12 amino acids. V lost 7 bases and J lost 9, with 17 bases in between. In germline, CDR1 is SQVTM, CDR2 ANQGSEA. This chain's CDR3 is CSASPQRGTQYF. The CDR3 DNA reads TGCAGCGCCTCCCCCCAACGGGGGACGCAGTATTTT.

This chain's CDR3 is CASSLPLSSGNTIYF. The CDR3 nucleotides read TGTGCCAGCAGTCTCCCCCTGAGCTCTGGAAACACCATATATTTT. The rearrangement links TRBV6-5 to TRBJ1-3; D is undetermined. Per the germline V gene, CDR1 is MNHEY and CDR2 is SVGAGI. The CDR3 has 15 residues. The V gene lost 5 bases and the J gene lost 0 bases, with 11 bases spanning the gap.

This clonotype came up many times. The gene calls are TRBV29-1 and TRBJ1-1; D is possibly TRBD1 (5 bases). The CDR3 is 13 residues long. V was pared by 4 bases and J by 6 bases, with 15 bases between. The germline V gene has CDR1 SQVTM and CDR2 ANQGSEA. This chain's CDR3 is CSVGGVKVAEAFF. The CDR3 coding sequence is TGCAGCGTTGGGGGGGTAAAGGTCGCTGAAGCTTTCTTT.

The J gene is TRBJ2-3, the V gene TRBV4-2; possibly TRBD2 for D (6 bases). Trimming stripped 1 base from V and 0 bases from J, with 11 bases between. Germline V gene sequence: CDR1 LGHNA, CDR2 YNFKEQ. The CDR3 is made up of 16 amino acids. CDR3 in DNA: TGTGCCAGCAGCCAAGCGACTAGGGCTAGCACAGATACGCAGTATTTT. Amino acid sequence: CASSQATRASTDTQYF.

In regard to this clonotype: The junction and the germline gene differ at one end; a read error may be behind it. This rearrangement joins TRBV10-3 to TRBJ1-1; D uncertain. Per the germline V gene, CDR1 is ENHRY and CDR2 is SYGVKD. The CDR3 spans 15 residues. As DNA, the CDR3 is TGTACCATCAGTGAGCCCGAGGGAGTAGTCACTGAAGCTTTATTT. It specifies CTISEPEGVVTEALF.

In its sample, this clonotype was seen many times. The CDR3 DNA is TGTGCCAGCTCACCTGTGGGTAGCGGGACCACAGATACGCAGTATTTT. It is translated as CASSPVGSGTTDTQYF. V and J are TRBV18 and TRBJ2-3; 8 nucleotides match TRBD2. The CDR3 runs to 16 residues. V was clipped by 3 bases and J by 2 bases; unmatched bases: 7. Looked up from germline, CDR1 is KGHSH and CDR2 is LQKENI.

This clonotype came up a few times. The V call is TRBV2, the J call TRBJ2-7; D is ambiguous. The V end was cut by 6 bases, the J end by 3 bases, with 12 bases between. In germline, CDR1 is SNHLY, CDR2 FYNNEI. The CDR3 runs to 13 residues. The CDR3 coding sequence is TGTGCCAGCAGGAAAGGCACCGACTACGAGCAGTACTTC. It yields the protein CASRKGTDYEQYF.